This TCR beta chain was profiled in a study of OX40 agonist ivuxolimab in advanced cancers. As for the study in general: Patients undergoing dose escalation presented with hepatocellular carcinoma, melanoma, renal cell or head and neck cancer.

CDR1 and CDR2 from the germline V gene are MGHDK and SYGVNS. Trimming took off 10 bases at V and 8 bases at J, with 17 bases between the two ends. This CDR3 is 12 amino acids long. Generated by immunoSEQ multiplex PCR, the TCRdb table keeps only in-frame clones and is missing some. Of around 78,000 clones in the sample, around 86% were seen once. The origin of this receptor is an adult with an advanced solid tumor such as melanoma, head and neck, liver or kidney cancer. This specimen consisted of CD4+ or CD8+ T cells sorted from blood, obtained in a trial of the OX40 agonist ivuxolimab. The chain links TRBV25-1 to TRBJ1-2, with D possibly matching TRBD1 (6 bases). In nucleotides, the CDR3 is TGTGCCACCGAGAACAGGGCTGGCGGCTACACCTTC. Translating it yields CATENRAGGYTF.